This TCR beta chain emerged from a study of glioma-infiltrating T cells after dendritic cell vaccination. About the study: Dendritic cells derived from monocytes and pulsed with autologous tumor lysate formed the vaccine.

CDR3 length equals 15 residues. Germline assignment: CDR1 SGHNT and CDR2 YYREEE (reference sequence). V lost 4 bases and J 3 bases, leaving 15 bases between the germline ends. Notes on the study in general: Longer survival after dendritic cell vaccination followed higher pretreatment TIL content.

No glioblastoma patient carried an isocitrate dehydrogenase mutation. For this clone: The antigen is undetermined.

Input was 2 to 2.5 ug genomic DNA, or all available if less. Clones were sequenced by immunoSEQ multiplex PCR, and TCRdb holds only the in-frame ones, with some missing. The sample holds roughly 82,000 clones; around 90% are singletons and the top ten take roughly 3.2%. The chain employs TRBV5-4 and TRBJ2-3; the D gene is possibly TRBD2 (5 bases). Sequenced here: blood, sampled before dendritic cell vaccination. This TCR was recovered from a human donor with glioblastoma. The CDR3 region is CASSSKGGWTDTQYF. In DNA form, the CDR3 reads TGTGCCAGCAGCAGTAAAGGCGGGTGGACAGATACGCAGTATTTT.